A single sample is the source of the 27 T cell receptor beta chains below, sequenced in a study of blood T cell repertoires in COVID-19. Sequencing was performed with immunoSEQ multiplex PCR; in TCRdb, only in-frame clones are kept and a portion is missing. The sample contains 68,000 or so clones, roughly nine tenths of which appear only once. The sequenced material came from peripheral blood. These receptors were obtained from a man between 45 and 60 years old with acute or convalescent COVID-19.

V usage is TRBV28 and J usage is TRBJ1-1; D perhaps matches TRBD1 (6 bases). This CDR3 is built from 14 residues. V was shortened by 3 bases and J by 1 base, with 9 bases between the two germline ends. Germline V CDR1 and CDR2: MDHEN, SYDVKM. CDR3 region: CASSFGTRNTEAFF. The CDR3, as DNA: TGTGCCAGCAGTTTCGGGACACGGAACACTGAAGCTTTCTTT.

The V call is TRBV2, the J call TRBJ2-1; 7 nucleotides match TRBD2. Trimming cost V 3 bases and J 5 bases; bases outside gene matches: 7. The CDR3 loop spans 15 amino acids. Germline CDR1 reads SNHLY; CDR2 reads FYNNEI. This CDR3 is CASSDRLAVNNEQFF. For the CDR3, the DNA is TGTGCCAGCAGTGACAGACTAGCAGTCAACAATGAGCAGTTCTTC.

This clone is a singleton in its sample. The chain is built from TRBV9 and TRBJ1-3; no definite D call. The ends were cut back, 1 base at V and 4 bases at J, with 18 bases in the middle. CDR3 length equals 17 residues. Germline CDR1 reads SGDLS; CDR2 reads YYNGEE. Here the CDR3 DNA reads TGTGCCAGCAGCGTATCTGCAGATGGAGTTGCGGGAAACACCATATATTTT. It specifies CASSVSADGVAGNTIYF.

CDR3 amino acids: CASSQESGNPPTQYF. As DNA, the CDR3 is TGCGCCAGCAGCCAAGAGAGCGGGAATCCCCCTACGCAGTATTTT. The chain employs TRBV4-3 and TRBJ2-3; the match to TRBD2 covers 7 bases. Germline-derived CDR1 and CDR2 are LGHNA and YSLEER. This CDR3 region has 15 residues. Unmatched junction bases numbered 8, after V lost 0 bases and J lost 8 bases.

The chain couples TRBV27 to TRBJ1-6; 8 bases are a match to TRBD1. Losses at the gene ends were 2 bases for V and 13 bases for J; bases not matched to a gene: 7. The CDR3 sequence is 14 residues long. Germline values: CDR1 MNHEY, CDR2 SMNVEV (reference sequence). For the CDR3, the DNA is TGTGCCAGCAGTTTACAGGGACAGGCTTCGCCCCTCCACTTT. This sequence encodes CASSLQGQASPLHF.

This clone is a singleton in its sample. The chain joins TRBV11-2 to TRBJ2-5; D is perhaps TRBD2 (6 bases). V lost 1 base to trimming and J lost 1 base, with 10 bases between them. This CDR3 region has 15 residues. Germline V gene sequence: CDR1 SGHAT, CDR2 FQNNGV. The CDR3 reads CASSLGREPQETQYF. CDR3 DNA: TGTGCCAGCAGCTTAGGGAGGGAGCCCCAAGAGACCCAGTACTTC.

The V call is TRBV7-2, the J call TRBJ2-2; D is uncertain. Deletions cut 1 base from V and 7 bases from J, with 7 bases between. Looked up from germline, CDR1 is SGHTA and CDR2 is FQGNSA. This CDR3 has 13 amino acids. CDR3 bases: TGTGCCAGCAGCTTAGACGGGTTCGGGGAGCTGTTTTTT. Amino acid sequence: CASSLDGFGELFF.

The rearrangement uses TRBV28 and TRBJ2-2, with 8 bases aligning to TRBD1. CDR1 is MDHEN, CDR2 SYDVKM, per germline. The CDR3 is made up of 15 amino acids. Trimming cost V 6 bases and J 2 bases; bases outside gene matches: 5. Written as DNA, the CDR3 is TGTGCCAGCAGGGTGACAGGGGATAACACCGGGGAGCTGTTTTTT. This sequence encodes CASRVTGDNTGELFF. Using reference TRBV28 and TRBJ2-2 for the parts outside the CDR3, the full variable domain is DVKVTQSSRYLVKRTGEKVFLECVQDMDHENMFWYRQDPGLGLRLIYFSYDVKMKEKGDIPEGYSVSREKKERFSLILESASTNQTSMYLCASRVTGDNTGELFFGEGSRLTVL.

V gene TRBV4-1 combines with J gene TRBJ2-7; 7 bases fit TRBD2. CDR3 length equals 13 residues. Trimming removed 4 bases from V and 2 bases from J; junction bases left unmatched: 2. Germline V gene data show CDR1 as MGHRA and CDR2 as YSYEKL. The CDR3 DNA is TGCGCCAGCAGCCCCCGGGAGGCCTACGAGCAGTACTTC. Translated, it gives CASSPREAYEQYF.

As regards this clone: This probably arose from a read error, given a far larger clone one base away. This chain uses TRBV11-3 with TRBJ2-1, with D perhaps TRBD1 (6 bases). The CDR3 has 12 amino acids. Trimming took off 2 bases at V and 7 bases at J, with 6 bases between the two ends. Germline CDR1 SGHNT, CDR2 YENEEA. The CDR3 sequence is CASSLQGNEQFF. DNA for the CDR3: TGTGCCAGCAGCTTACAGGGGAATGAGCAGTTCTTC.

The chain joins TRBV6-2 or TRBV6-3 to TRBJ2-1, with TRBD2 matching 11 bases. V trimming: 4 bases; J trimming: 8 bases; junction bases outside the gene matches: 10. The CDR3 spans 16 residues. Germline V lookup: CDR1 MNHEY, CDR2 SVGEGT. The CDR3 sequence is CASSSNSGRALYEQFF. DNA for the CDR3: TGTGCCAGCAGTTCCAATAGCGGGAGGGCGCTTTATGAGCAGTTCTTC.

The chain combines TRBV2 with TRBJ1-4; 7 bases map to TRBD1. Trimming removed 6 bases from V and 4 bases from J; junction bases left unmatched: 5. Germline V lookup: CDR1 SNHLY, CDR2 FYNNEI. This CDR3 has 14 residues. The CDR3 sequence is CASSMGQSNEKLFF. The CDR3, as DNA: TGTGCCAGCAGCATGGGACAGAGTAATGAAAAACTGTTTTTT.

This clone occurred a few times. The chain joins TRBV29-1 to TRBJ2-2; D is unresolved. Germline loops: CDR1 SQVTM, CDR2 ANQGSEA. This CDR3 has 12 amino acids. Trimming left V 5 bases short and J 7 bases short, with 11 bases between. The CDR3 DNA reads as TGCAGCGTTAACTCCCTGGTCGGGGAGCTGTTTTTT. As protein: CSVNSLVGELFF.

The chain links TRBV28 to TRBJ2-1; TRBD2 matches 14 bases. The CDR3 is made up of 17 amino acids. V dropped 6 bases and J dropped 9; count of bases not matched to a gene: 13. Germline V gene lookup returns CDR1 MDHEN and CDR2 SYDVKM. The CDR3 nucleotides are TGTGCCAGCAGCGCTCTTACCGGGACTAGCGGGAGCTCTGAGCAGTTCTTC. It specifies CASSALTGTSGSSEQFF.

In this sample, this clone turned up once. This CDR3 is CASSKNSGGLGNTIYF. CDR3 nucleotides: TGTGCCAGCAGTAAGAACTCAGGGGGCCTCGGAAACACCATATATTTT. The chain is built from TRBV6-2 or TRBV6-3 and TRBJ1-3; TRBD1 matches 8 bases. Germline-derived CDR1 and CDR2 are MNHEY and SVGEGT. This CDR3 has 16 amino acids. V dropped 5 bases and J dropped 4; count of bases not matched to a gene: 10.

The chain has TRBV7-9 and TRBJ1-2; D is possibly TRBD1 (5 bases). CDR3 size: 14 residues. V lost 1 base and J 7 bases, leaving 13 bases between the germline ends. The germline gives CDR1 SEHNR, CDR2 FQNEAQ (reference sequence). CDR3 coding DNA: TGTGCCAGCAGCTTAGATCAGGGAAGTGCTGGCTACACCTTC. It yields the protein CASSLDQGSAGYTF. Full variable domain (outside the CDR3, taken from reference TRBV7-9 and TRBJ1-2): DTGVSQNPRHKITKRGQNVTFRCDPISEHNRLYWYRQTLGQGPEFLTYFQNEAQLEKSRLLSDRFSAERPKGSFSTLEIQRTEQGDSAMYLCASSLDQGSAGYTFGSGTRLTVV.

The chain joins TRBV13 to TRBJ2-1; tentative D call: TRBD1 (5 bases). This CDR3 comprises 14 residues. The V end lost 5 bases, the J end lost 6 bases, and 14 bases lay between the germline ends. Germline CDR1 reads PRHDT; CDR2 reads FYEKMQ (reference sequence). CDR3 DNA: TGTGCCAGCAGCCCAAGACTCCAGGGCAATGAGCAGTTCTTC. Encoded protein: CASSPRLQGNEQFF.

This chain links TRBV30 with TRBJ2-6, with 7 bases lining up with TRBD2. V gave up 3 bases and J gave up 0 bases; unmatched junction bases: 8. The germline gives CDR1 GTSNPN, CDR2 SVGIG (reference sequence). This CDR3 spans 17 amino acids. CDR3 DNA: TGTGCCTGGAGGCGGGGGTGGTTCCGCTCTGGGGCCAACGTCCTGACTTTC. This codes for CAWRRGWFRSGANVLTF.

The chain uses TRBV5-5 and TRBJ1-1; tentative D call: TRBD1 (6 bases). The CDR3 loop spans 15 amino acids. Germline CDR1 SGHKS, CDR2 YYEKEE (reference sequence). Trimming left V 5 bases short and J 0 bases short, with 14 bases between. CDR3 loop: CASRKQGQMNTEAFF. In DNA form, the CDR3 reads TGTGCCAGCAGAAAACAAGGACAGATGAACACTGAAGCTTTCTTT.

The genes are TRBV19 and TRBJ2-2; a weak D match, TRBD2 (5 bases). The CDR3 runs to 16 residues. V lost 5 bases and J 4 bases, leaving 17 bases between the germline ends. Germline V gene lookup returns CDR1 LNHDA and CDR2 SQIVND (reference sequence). CDR3 region: CASSFLSRVGTGELFF. Here the CDR3 DNA reads TGTGCCAGTAGTTTTTTGTCGCGGGTGGGCACCGGGGAGCTGTTTTTT.

The chain uses TRBV24-1 and TRBJ2-1, with 8 bases matching TRBD1. The germline V gene has CDR1 KGHDR and CDR2 SFDVKD. With 4 bases clipped from V and 1 base from J, the junction kept 5 bases outside the gene matches. This CDR3 has 16 residues. CDR3 residues: CATSDPGTGSYNEQFF. The DNA of the CDR3 is TGTGCCACCAGTGACCCCGGGACAGGTTCCTACAATGAGCAGTTCTTC.

The chain joins TRBV27 to TRBJ1-2, with D possibly matching TRBD1 (6 bases). The germline V gene has CDR1 MNHEY and CDR2 SMNVEV (reference sequence). CDR3 length equals 15 residues. V lost 2 bases, J lost 2 bases, and 12 bases lay in between. The CDR3 nucleotides are TGTGCCAGCAGTTTAGGGGGCCCACTCAACTATGGCTACACCTTC. This gives the protein CASSLGGPLNYGYTF.

The chain uses TRBV27 and TRBJ2-5; D is possibly TRBD2 (5 bases). The CDR3 has 13 residues. V lost 5 bases and J lost 4, with 11 bases in between. Germline CDR1 MNHEY, CDR2 SMNVEV (reference sequence). CDR3 DNA: TGTGCCAGCAGTAGAAGCGGATCAGAGACCCAGTACTTC. Encoded protein: CASSRSGSETQYF.

The rearrangement uses TRBV7-9 and TRBJ2-1; perhaps TRBD2 as D (6 bases). V shed 3 bases and J shed 2 bases, with 17 bases lying between them. In germline, CDR1 is SEHNR, CDR2 FQNEAQ (reference sequence). CDR3 length equals 17 residues. CDR3 DNA sequence: TGTGCCAGCAGCTTTGGGACCGTGGGACTGACCTACAATGAGCAGTTCTTC. Encoded protein: CASSFGTVGLTYNEQFF.

The CDR3 loop reads CASPPPGQERNTIYF. For the CDR3, the DNA is TGTGCCAGCCCCCCTCCGGGACAGGAGAGAAACACCATATATTTT. The gene calls are TRBV7-9 and TRBJ1-3, with 8 bases matching TRBD1. This CDR3 region has 15 residues. Germline CDR1 is SEHNR and CDR2 is FQNEAQ (reference sequence). The V segment lost 8 bases and the J segment 5 bases; nucleotides outside the gene matches: 11. The whole variable domain, remainder taken from reference TRBV7-9 and TRBJ1-3, is DTGVSQNPRHKITKRGQNVTFRCDPISEHNRLYWYRQTLGQGPEFLTYFQNEAQLEKSRLLSDRFSAERPKGSFSTLEIQRTEQGDSAMYLCASPPPGQERNTIYFGEGSWLTVV.

In the case of this clone: An end of the junction does not agree with germline; a read error may underlie this. The chain joins TRBV9 to TRBJ2-1; the D gene is possibly TRBD2 (5 bases). The length of the CDR3 is 14 residues. Germline V gene data show CDR1 as SGDLS and CDR2 as YYNGEE. CDR3 nucleotides: TGTGCCAGCAGCGTAGTTGGTAGCGACAACGAGCAGTTCTTC. Protein product: CASSVVGSDNEQFF.

The gene calls are TRBV28 and TRBJ2-3; TRBD2 is a possible D gene (5 bases). The V and J ends lost 3 bases and 1 base respectively, with 11 bases between them. The germline V gene has CDR1 MDHEN and CDR2 SYDVKM. The CDR3 contains 15 residues. Here the CDR3 DNA reads TGTGCCAGCAGTTTTATTGGACTCCGCACAGATACGCAGTATTTT. Its protein product is CASSFIGLRTDTQYF.